The rows below give T cell receptor beta chains drawn from one sample of a study of blood T cell repertoires in COVID-19. Method: immunoSEQ multiplex PCR; TCRdb's copy keeps in-frame clones and lacks some. In the table there are approximately 26,000 clones, approximately 89% of which are singletons. Sequenced material: peripheral blood. These receptors originate from a human donor with acute or convalescent COVID-19. The donor label of this sample is uncertain. The CDR3 runs from the conserved cysteine through the conserved F or W. D genes are given only for firm matches. A clone size is listed for some rows: how often the clone was seen (once, few, many), or a class if it is expanded.

NA	TRBV29-1	TRBJ1-2	NA	CSFLNWENYGYTF	TGCAGCTTTCTAAACTGGGAGAATTATGGCTACACCTTC
NA	TRBV19	TRBJ2-1	NA	CASSPAGTEQFF	TGTGCCAGTAGTCCAGCCGGGACAGAGCAGTTCTTC
TRBD2	TRBV28	TRBJ2-5	NA	CASSSSGLAGGLETQYF	TGTGCCAGCAGTTCGTCTGGCCTAGCGGGAGGCTTGGAGACCCAGTACTTC
TRBD2	TRBV11-3	TRBJ2-2	NA	CASSLDGWRGARNTGELFF	TGTGCCAGCAGCTTAGACGGGTGGCGGGGGGCCAGGAACACCGGGGAGCTGTTTTTT
TRBD1	TRBV24-1	TRBJ1-2	NA	CATSDGTGTGFGYTF	TGTGCCACCAGTGATGGTACCGGGACAGGGTTTGGCTACACCTTC
NA	TRBV18	TRBJ2-1	NA	CASSPSGPSGDMSSYNEQFF	TGTGCCAGCTCACCTTCGGGACCGAGCGGGGACATGAGCTCCTACAATGAGCAGTTCTTC
NA	TRBV5-6	TRBJ2-1	NA	CASSSMARGVDNEQFF	TGTGCCAGCAGCTCTATGGCCCGGGGTGTCGACAATGAGCAGTTCTTC
TRBD2	TRBV15	TRBJ2-1	NA	CATSRTSGTYNEQFF	TGTGCCACCAGCAGGACTAGCGGGACCTACAATGAGCAGTTCTTC
NA	TRBV7-2	TRBJ1-2	NA	CASSLSSGSSYGYTF	TGTGCCAGCAGCTTATCGTCGGGAAGCTCCTATGGCTACACCTTC
TRBD1	TRBV13	TRBJ1-6	NA	CASSRASGQLRSPLHF	TGTGCCAGCAGCCGAGCCTCGGGACAGTTGAGGTCACCCCTCCACTTT
TRBD1	TRBV5-4	TRBJ1-4	once	CASSSPGQGEEKLFF	TGTGCCAGCAGCTCTCCGGGACAGGGAGAGGAAAAACTGTTTTTT
NA	TRBV5-1	TRBJ2-1	NA	CASRRDSLPGDNEQFF	TGCGCCAGCAGGCGGGACAGTTTGCCGGGGGACAATGAGCAGTTCTTC
NA	TRBV9	TRBJ1-4	NA	CASSAGGDLTEKLFF	TGTGCCAGCAGCGCCGGGGGGGATCTGACTGAAAAACTGTTTTTT
NA	TRBV6-1	TRBJ2-1	NA	CASSERNEQFF	TGTGCCAGCAGTGAACGGAATGAGCAGTTCTTC
TRBD2	TRBV7-2	TRBJ2-1	once	CASSKGLADNEQFF	TGTGCCAGCAGCAAAGGACTAGCGGACAATGAGCAGTTCTTC
NA	TRBV12-3/TRBV12-4	TRBJ1-1	NA	CASSLSREAEAFF	TGTGCCAGCAGTTTAAGCCGGGAGGCTGAAGCTTTCTTT
NA	TRBV18	TRBJ1-1	few	CASSPPGHRGTEAFF	TGTGCCAGCTCACCACCCGGACACCGAGGCACTGAAGCTTTCTTT
NA	TRBV18	TRBJ2-3	NA	CASLGRRGRTDTQYF	TGTGCCAGCTTAGGGAGGCGGGGCCGCACAGATACGCAGTATTTT
NA	TRBV7-9	TRBJ1-2	few	CASSKEGYYGYTF	TGTGCCAGCTCCAAGGAGGGCTACTATGGCTACACCTTC
TRBD1	TRBV18	TRBJ2-7	NA	CASSPRGGGNSYEQYF	TGTGCCAGCTCACCAAGAGGGGGCGGAAACTCCTACGAGCAGTACTTC
TRBD2	TRBV7-3	TRBJ2-1	NA	CASSLNVAGEGEQFF	TGTGCCAGCAGCTTAAACGTAGCGGGAGAAGGTGAGCAGTTCTTC
NA	TRBV5-5	TRBJ2-3	once	CASSFGEPTDTQYF	TGTGCCAGCAGCTTCGGGGAGCCCACAGATACGCAGTATTTT
TRBD2	TRBV7-9	TRBJ2-7	NA	CASSFGLADDYEQYF	TGTGCCAGCAGCTTCGGACTAGCGGATGACTACGAGCAGTACTTC
TRBD1	TRBV4-2	TRBJ1-1	NA	CASSPGGTEAFF	TGTGCCAGCAGCCCAGGGGGGACTGAAGCTTTCTTT
NA	TRBV3-1/TRBV3-2	TRBJ2-1	once	CASSLVRGEQFF	TGTGCCAGCAGCCTAGTTCGAGGCGAGCAGTTCTTC
TRBD1	TRBV5-1	TRBJ2-2	NA	CASSFTGTANTGELFF	TGCGCCAGCAGCTTTACCGGGACAGCGAACACCGGGGAGCTGTTTTTT
TRBD1	TRBV6-4	TRBJ1-2	NA	CASSPGGIGYGYTF	TGTGCCAGCAGCCCAGGGGGCATTGGCTATGGCTACACCTTC
TRBD2	TRBV5-1	TRBJ2-1	NA	CASSSLAGGLTNEQFF	TGCGCCAGCAGCTCCCTAGCGGGAGGGCTGACGAATGAGCAGTTCTTC
NA	TRBV18	TRBJ2-3	once	CASVKAASTDTQYF	TGTGCCAGCGTCAAAGCGGCTAGCACAGATACGCAGTATTTT
TRBD1	TRBV12-3/TRBV12-4	TRBJ1-5	NA	CASNQQGNQPQHF	TGTGCCAGCAACCAACAGGGGAATCAGCCCCAGCATTTT
TRBD2	TRBV7-9	TRBJ2-3	NA	CASSPGTSVGGPDTQYF	TGTGCCAGCAGCCCCGGGACTAGCGTTGGGGGCCCAGATACGCAGTATTTT
NA	TRBV10-1	TRBJ1-5	NA	CASSVIAPAGGNQPQHF	TGCGCCAGCAGTGTTATTGCCCCAGCAGGAGGAAATCAGCCCCAGCATTTT
NA	TRBV9	TRBJ1-5	NA	CASSVEGTRGQPQHF	TGTGCCAGCAGCGTAGAGGGTACCAGGGGTCAGCCCCAGCATTTT
NA	TRBV6-5	TRBJ1-6	NA	CASSYSSAGVNSPLHF	TGTGCCAGCAGTTACTCCTCGGCAGGGGTGAATTCACCCCTCCACTTT
TRBD2	TRBV18	TRBJ2-3	NA	CASSPVSGRTDTQYF	TGTGCCAGCTCACCCGTTAGCGGGAGGACAGATACGCAGTATTTT
NA	TRBV6-1	TRBJ1-6	NA	CASSDTGSYNSPLHF	TGTGCCAGCAGTGACACAGGGTCCTATAATTCACCCCTCCACTTT
NA	TRBV18	TRBJ1-2	large	CASSPGGSYGYTF	TGTGCCAGCTCACCAGGAGGCTCCTATGGCTACACCTTC
TRBD2	TRBV2	TRBJ2-7	NA	CASRRLAGDFYHEQYF	TGTGCCAGCAGGAGACTAGCGGGAGATTTTTACCACGAGCAGTACTTC
TRBD1	TRBV6-5	TRBJ2-3	NA	CASSLNRGADTQYF	TGTGCCAGCAGTTTAAACAGGGGCGCAGATACGCAGTATTTT
NA	TRBV28	TRBJ2-5	once	CASSPPTGNQYF	TGTGCCAGCAGTCCCCCTACAGGGAACCAGTACTTC
NA	TRBV5-1	TRBJ2-1	once	CASSLALNEQFF	TGCGCCAGCAGCTTGGCCCTCAATGAGCAGTTCTTC
TRBD2	TRBV11-2	TRBJ2-7	NA	CASSLMLAGAYEQYF	TGTGCCAGCAGCTTAATGCTAGCGGGAGCCTACGAGCAGTACTTC
NA	TRBV7-9	TRBJ1-2	NA	CASTRLGGTYYGYTF	TGTGCCAGCACCCGATTGGGGGGGACCTACTATGGCTACACCTTC
TRBD1	TRBV19	TRBJ2-2	NA	CASRQQGAGGELFF	TGTGCCAGTAGACAACAGGGGGCTGGTGGGGAGCTGTTTTTT
NA	TRBV3-1/TRBV3-2	TRBJ2-3	NA	CASSQAKRDTQYF	TGTGCCAGCAGCCAAGCCAAGAGGGATACGCAGTATTTT
TRBD1	TRBV19	TRBJ2-3	NA	CASSIVRGRSTDTQYF	TGTGCCAGTAGTATCGTCAGGGGGCGCAGTACAGATACGCAGTATTTT
TRBD1	TRBV7-2	TRBJ2-1	once	CASSSGGSPSYNEQFF	TGTGCCAGCAGCTCAGGGGGCTCCCCCTCCTACAATGAGCAGTTCTTC
NA	TRBV5-1	TRBJ2-4	NA	CASSLGTEQNIQYF	TGCGCCAGCAGCTTGGGGACAGAGCAAAACATTCAGTACTTC
NA	TRBV9	TRBJ1-1	once	CASSVGPGWDTEAFF	TGTGCCAGCAGCGTAGGGCCAGGGTGGGACACTGAAGCTTTCTTT